This T cell receptor (beta chain) was sequenced during a study of T cell responses to AZD1222 COVID-19 vaccine. The assay was immunoSEQ multiplex PCR, and TCRdb's table has in-frame clones only and misses some. Of under 120,000 clones listed, around 94% are singletons. The sequence derives from an adult in good health. Sequencing was performed on peripheral blood, taken on day 0 of AZD1222 vaccination.

CDR3 sequence (DNA): TGTGCCAGTAGTCTTGGACTTGGAACAGATACGCAGTATTTT. This gives the protein CASSLGLGTDTQYF. The gene calls are TRBV19 and TRBJ2-3, with D maybe TRBD2 (5 bases). V lost 5 bases, J lost 3 bases, and 12 bases lay in between. The CDR3 loop spans 14 amino acids. CDR1 is LNHDA, CDR2 SQIVND, per germline (reference sequence).